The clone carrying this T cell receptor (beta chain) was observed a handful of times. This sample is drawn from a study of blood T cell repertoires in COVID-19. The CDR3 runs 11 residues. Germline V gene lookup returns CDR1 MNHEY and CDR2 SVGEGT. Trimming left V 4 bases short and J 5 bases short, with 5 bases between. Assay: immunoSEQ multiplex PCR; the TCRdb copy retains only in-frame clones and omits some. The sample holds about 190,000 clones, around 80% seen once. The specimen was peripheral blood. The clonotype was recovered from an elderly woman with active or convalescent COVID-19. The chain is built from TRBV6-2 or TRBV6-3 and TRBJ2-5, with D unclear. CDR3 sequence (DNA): TGTGCCAGCAGTTCCCAGGAGACCCAGTACTTC. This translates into CASSSQETQYF.